This T cell receptor beta chain was captured in a study of T cells in Graves' hyperthyroidism and ophthalmopathy. TCR beta CDR3 regions were amplified from RNA. Primed by the HTBI set, a first-round RT-PCR was run on the TCR CDR3. MiXCR was run by TCRdb on the multiplex PCR reads, yielding one entry per CDR3 protein. The sample lists over 650,000 distinct CDR3 sequences, less than 45% occurring once. Patients with uncontrolled infections, other autoimmune diseases, pregnancy or lactation were excluded. Clinical symptoms, serum thyroxine, TRAb, thyroid ultrasound and orbital computed tomography established diagnosis. This CDR3 is 15 amino acids long. Per germline, CDR1 SGHVS and CDR2 FQNEAQ. Concerning this clonotype: What it recognizes is unknown. A read error may account for a junction end that differs from germline.

Points from the study as a whole: A 13 V-J model separated ophthalmopathy from stable hyperthyroidism. Blood shared most expanded thyroid clonotypes above 0.001.

The TCR comes from an adult man with Graves' disease, either hyperthyroidism or ophthalmopathy (not recorded which). The sequenced material came from peripheral blood or thyroid tissue (not recorded which). V usage is TRBV7-8 and J usage is TRBJ2-7; TRBD2 matches 10 bases. The CDR3 reads CASSQGSSGGYEQYF. In DNA form, the CDR3 reads TGCGCCAGCAGCCAAGGATCTAGCGGGGGTTACGAGCAGTACTTC.